Listed here is a single T cell receptor (beta chain). What it binds is not known. Preparation of the TCRbeta library used unique molecular identifiers. MiXCR was run by TCRdb on the PCR reads, yielding one entry per CDR3 protein. The table records approximately 500,000 distinct CDR3 sequences, 25% to 30% of them present only once. This specimen belongs to a study of T-cell reconstitution after alpha-beta-depleted transplantation in children. Findings of the study overall: There were some patients whose high TCRbeta diversity at day 60 came from surviving recipient T cells and thymic progenitors. A year had passed since transplant, and T-cell counts and diversity by then came mostly from newly produced T cells. About two months after transplant, alpha-beta T cells reportedly came from several hundred expanded graft clones.

CDR3 size: 14 residues. CDR1 and CDR2 from the germline V gene are LGHDT and YNNKEL (reference sequence). The V segment lost 3 bases and the J segment 10 bases; nucleotides outside the gene matches: 11. This sequence joins TRBV3-1 and TRBJ1-1; TRBD1 matches 7 bases. Source: PBMCs, taken before TCRalphabeta/CD19-depleted stem cell transplant. The origin of this receptor is a boy under two years old with Wiskott-Aldrich syndrome, due to receive a stem cell transplant. The CDR3 loop reads CASSHSRGVKIAFF. In DNA, the CDR3 is TGTGCCAGCAGCCACTCCAGGGGGGTAAAGATAGCTTTCTTT.